At least ten counts were recorded for the clone carrying this T cell receptor (beta chain). These data are taken from a study of read filtering for tumor transcriptome and immune sequencing. This library used about 360 ng RNA and molecular barcoded adaptors spanning alpha/delta and beta/gamma chains. TCRdb processed the reads anew with MiXCR; each CDR3 protein has one entry. This sample carries 120,000 or so distinct CDR3 sequences, over 10% of them seen once, and the ten largest clones take 11%. This CDR3 has 16 residues. From germline, CDR1 is SGHRS and CDR2 YFSETQ. The V gene lost 3 bases and the J gene lost 2 bases, with 15 bases spanning the gap.

Material: a population of CD138-negative cells sorted from bone marrow. The gene calls are TRBV5-1 and TRBJ2-1; D is possibly TRBD2 (5 bases). This TCR derives from a donor older than 35 with multiple myeloma. The CDR3 is CASSSAGLGTYNEQFF. CDR3 DNA: TGCGCCAGCAGCTCCGCTGGACTGGGGACCTACAATGAGCAGTTCTTC.